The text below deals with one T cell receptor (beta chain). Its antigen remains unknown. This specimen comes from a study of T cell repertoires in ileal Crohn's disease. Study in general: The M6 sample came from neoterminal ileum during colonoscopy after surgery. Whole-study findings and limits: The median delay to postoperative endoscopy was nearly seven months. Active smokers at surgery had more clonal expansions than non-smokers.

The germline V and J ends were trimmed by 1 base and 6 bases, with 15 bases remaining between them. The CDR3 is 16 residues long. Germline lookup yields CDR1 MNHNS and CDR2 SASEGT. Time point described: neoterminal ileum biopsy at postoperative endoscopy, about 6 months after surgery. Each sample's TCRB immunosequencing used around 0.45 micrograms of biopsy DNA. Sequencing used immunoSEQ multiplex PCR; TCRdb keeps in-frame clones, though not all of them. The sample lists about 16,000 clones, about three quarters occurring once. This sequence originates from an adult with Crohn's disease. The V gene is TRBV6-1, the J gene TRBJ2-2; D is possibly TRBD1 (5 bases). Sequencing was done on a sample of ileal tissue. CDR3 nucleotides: TGTGCCAGCAGTGAAGGAAGGACACCCAACCCCGGGGAGCTGTTTTTT. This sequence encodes CASSEGRTPNPGELFF.